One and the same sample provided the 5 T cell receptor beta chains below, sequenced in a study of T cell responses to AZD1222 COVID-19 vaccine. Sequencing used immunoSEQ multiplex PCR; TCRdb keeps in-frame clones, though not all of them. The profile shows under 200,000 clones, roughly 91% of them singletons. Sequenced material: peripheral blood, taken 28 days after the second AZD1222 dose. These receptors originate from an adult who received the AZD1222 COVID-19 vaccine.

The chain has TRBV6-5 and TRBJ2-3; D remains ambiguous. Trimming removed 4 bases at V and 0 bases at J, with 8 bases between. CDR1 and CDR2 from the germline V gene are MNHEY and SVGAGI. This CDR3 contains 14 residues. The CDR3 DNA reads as TGTGCCAGCAGTTTAGTGGGAAGCACAGATACGCAGTATTTT. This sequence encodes CASSLVGSTDTQYF.

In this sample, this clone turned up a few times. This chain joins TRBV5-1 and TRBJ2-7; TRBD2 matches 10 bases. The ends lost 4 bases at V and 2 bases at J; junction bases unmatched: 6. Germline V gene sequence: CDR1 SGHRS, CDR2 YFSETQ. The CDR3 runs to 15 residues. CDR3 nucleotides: TGCGCCAGCAGCGAAGGGACTAGCGTAACCTACGAGCAGTACTTC. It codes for CASSEGTSVTYEQYF.

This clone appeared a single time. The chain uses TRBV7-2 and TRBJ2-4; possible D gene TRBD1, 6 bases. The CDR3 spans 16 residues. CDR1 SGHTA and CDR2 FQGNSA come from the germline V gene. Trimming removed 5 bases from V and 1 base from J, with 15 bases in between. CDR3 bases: TGTGCCAGCAGCCAGTTGGGGGCTATGGCCAAAAACATTCAGTACTTC. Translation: CASSQLGAMAKNIQYF.

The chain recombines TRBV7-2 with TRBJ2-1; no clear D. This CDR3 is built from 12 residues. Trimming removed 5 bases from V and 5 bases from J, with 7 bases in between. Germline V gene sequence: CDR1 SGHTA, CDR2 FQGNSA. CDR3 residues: CASSPQDNEQFF. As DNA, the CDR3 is TGTGCCAGCAGCCCGCAGGACAATGAGCAGTTCTTC.

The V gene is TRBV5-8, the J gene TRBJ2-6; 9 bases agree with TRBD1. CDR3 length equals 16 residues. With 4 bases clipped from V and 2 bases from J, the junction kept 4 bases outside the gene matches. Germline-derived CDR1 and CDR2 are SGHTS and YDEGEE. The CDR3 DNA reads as TGTGCCAGCAGCGCGAGGACAGGGGCTGGGGCCAACGTCCTGACTTTC. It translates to CASSARTGAGANVLTF.